This T cell receptor (beta chain) was documented in a study of blood T cell repertoires in COVID-19. About the research overall: Italy, Spain and the United States were the sources of the convalescent and acute COVID-19 samples. T cells, B-cell-depleted T cells, or PBMCs supplied cDNA or gDNA.

The length of the CDR3 is 16 residues. V lost 2 bases and J 1 base, leaving 12 bases between the germline ends. The germline V gene has CDR1 MNHNS and CDR2 SASEGT. Authors' analysis steps: Amplification from reference gene primers served as the basis for estimated nucleated cell counts. TCRdb's copy holds only in-frame clones and misses some; the assay was immunoSEQ multiplex PCR. That table furnishes V, J and clone size, whereas the DNA furnished D and trimming. The sample contains some 120,000 clones, around 70% of which appear only once. The TCR was taken from a man aged 55 to 70 with acute or convalescent COVID-19. The V call is TRBV6-1, the J call TRBJ1-5; D perhaps matches TRBD1 (5 bases). The sample was peripheral blood. CDR3 DNA sequence: TGTGCCAGCAGTGAACCTCAGGGTCGGAGCAATCAGCCCCAGCATTTT. Its translation is CASSEPQGRSNQPQHF.